In this sample, the clone carrying this T cell receptor beta chain turned up a few times. The junction shows a germline mismatch at one end, possibly a read error. These data belong to a study of blood T cell repertoires in COVID-19. About the research overall: Italy, Spain and the United States were the sources of the convalescent and acute COVID-19 samples. PBMCs, B-cell-depleted T cells, or T cells were the source of the cDNA or gDNA that made up the material.

The germline gives CDR1 SGHRS, CDR2 YFSETQ. This CDR3 region has 12 residues. TCRdb keeps only in-frame clones here, not all; method: immunoSEQ multiplex PCR. The repertoire consists of about 250,000 clones, with more than 65% occurring once and the leading ten covering 7.5% to 9%. The rearrangement links TRBV5-1 to TRBJ2-7; D is unresolved. Sequenced material: peripheral blood. The clonotype originates from a woman of 80 years or more with acute or convalescent COVID-19. The CDR3 here is CASSLVGDNPVF. For the CDR3, the DNA is TGCGCCAGCAGCTTGGTGGGCGACAACCCAGTCTTC.